This TCR beta chain was observed in a study of regulatory T cells in long-lasting Graves disease. Time point noted: newly diagnosed GD, antithyroid drugs for less than 3 months. Preparation of the TCR library used RNA extracted from PBMCs. For TCR beta, libraries came from iRepertoire HTBI primers and Arm-PCR of CDR3 regions. Each CDR3 protein is one row after TCRdb ran MiXCR on the multiplex PCR reads. The repertoire holds under 800,000 distinct CDR3 sequences, under 20% seen once, with about 20% in the top ten. The table lists this clonotype with many counts. These data were also reused for a study on T cells in Graves' hyperthyroidism and ophthalmopathy.

The receptor was isolated from a woman aged 25 to 39 with Graves disease. Sequences were derived from peripheral blood mononuclear cells (PBMCs), sampled at new diagnosis, from a patient treated with antithyroid drugs.

This CDR3 reads CASSLFGGTSYNEQFF. CDR3 bases: TGTGCCAGCAGTTTGTTCGGCGGGACATCCTACAATGAGCAGTTCTTC. The rearrangement links TRBV6-5 to TRBJ2-1; the D call may be TRBD1 or TRBD2 (6 bases each). Germline CDR1 MNHEY, CDR2 SVGAGI. Trimming cost V 4 bases and J 1 base, with 14 bases left between them. The CDR3 runs to 16 residues.